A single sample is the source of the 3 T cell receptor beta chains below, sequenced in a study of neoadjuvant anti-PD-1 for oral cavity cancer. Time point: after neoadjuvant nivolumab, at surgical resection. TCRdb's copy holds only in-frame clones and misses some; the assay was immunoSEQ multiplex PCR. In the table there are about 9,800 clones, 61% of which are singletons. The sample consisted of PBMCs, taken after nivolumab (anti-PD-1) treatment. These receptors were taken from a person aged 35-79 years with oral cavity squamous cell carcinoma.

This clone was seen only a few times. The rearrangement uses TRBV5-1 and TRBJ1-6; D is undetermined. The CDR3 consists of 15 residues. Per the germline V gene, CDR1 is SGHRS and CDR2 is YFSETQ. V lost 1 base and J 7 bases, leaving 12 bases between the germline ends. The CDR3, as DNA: TGCGCCAGCAGCTTGACAGACCCGGGGAATTCACCCCTCCACTTT. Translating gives CASSLTDPGNSPLHF.

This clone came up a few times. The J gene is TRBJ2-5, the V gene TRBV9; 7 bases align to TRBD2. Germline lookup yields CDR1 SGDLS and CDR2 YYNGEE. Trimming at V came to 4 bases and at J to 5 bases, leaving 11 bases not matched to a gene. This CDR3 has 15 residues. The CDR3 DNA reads TGTGCCAGCAGCCCCTCAAGGGGAGGGTGGGAGACCCAGTACTTC. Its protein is CASSPSRGGWETQYF.

CDR3 nucleotide sequence: TGTGCCAGCAGTGATGGGTTCCGGCAGACCGGGACAGTAGCCAAAAACATTCAGTACTTC. This translates into CASSDGFRQTGTVAKNIQYF. The chain joins TRBV6-1 to TRBJ2-4, with 7 bases identical to TRBD1. CDR1 and CDR2 (germline): MNHNS, SASEGT. CDR3 length: 20 amino acids. V shed 3 bases, J shed 0 bases, and the junction held 17 bases outside the gene matches.